This T cell receptor (beta chain) was obtained from a study of T cell responses to AZD1222 COVID-19 vaccine (dated by TCRdb to the early 2020s). A note on the overall study: AZD1222 recipients whose second dose came at about 4 weeks and those whose second dose came at about 12 weeks were combined into one group, since spike-specific TCR depth and breadth did not differ between the two schedules. Trial participants were enrolled by age into subgroups of 18-55, 56-69 and 70-plus years, and roughly 150, 30 and 60 TCR-sequenced participants, respectively, were included in these subgroups. A total of under 250 trial participants underwent TCR sequencing, of whom roughly 210 had received two doses of AZD1222 and some 25 had received two doses of the MenACWY control vaccine. The study at large found these results: In the small 56-69-year group, the increase in depth fell short of significance, most likely because of low power. After two AZD1222 doses, both the breadth and the depth of spike-specific TCRs were significantly higher than at day 0 and than in MenACWY recipients. Nearly half of unique spike-specific TCRs reportedly recognized epitopes outside regions mutated in the B.1.351 and B.1.1.7 variants. Because no samples from the day 14 peak response were available, repertoires could be characterized only after the peak T cell response. Participants were mostly white British, with more females than males. The authors suggested clonal diversity may have been underestimated. The whole spike protein was spanned by vaccine-associated CD4 TCRs, and dominant responses were seen in regions 160-218 and 743-854. Conclusions about previously exposed vaccinees are limited because only 6 or 7 AZD1222 recipients were SARS-CoV-2 seropositive at baseline.

The CDR3 regions of human TCRbeta chains were subjected to immunosequencing. Under the source paper's analysis protocol: Repertoire TCRs were matched against a reference library of SARS-CoV-2-specific TCRs generated with the MIRA antigen-specificity platform. Breadth was defined as the fraction of unique TCRs that were SARS-CoV-2-associated. Depth was defined as the fraction of total T cells that were SARS-CoV-2-associated. Using the MIRA data, each spike-specific TCR was mapped to the spike region that the TCR reacts to and placed in a CD4 or CD8 class. Log10-transformed breadth and depth values were compared by one-way ANOVA with Sidak's multiple comparisons tests. In TCRdb, the immuneACCESS table is reduced to in-frame sequences with V and J assigned. These tables do not hold every clone; where another copy was compared, an unresolved V gene accounts for under half, and the others remain unexplained. That table gives V, J and clone size, and the DNA gave D and trimming. Present in this sample are 180,000 or so clones, roughly 94% of which were seen just once. Approximately 0.6% of the sample comes from the top ten.

Interpreted using the paper, the time point label stands for: baseline before first vaccination. Vaccinee samples were obtained from the UK trials COV001 and COV002, which included a single-blind randomized controlled phase 2/3 trial of AZD1222 (ChAdOx1 nCoV-19) in healthy adults. For TCRbeta chain sequencing, PBMC samples were collected from trial participants at day 0 and at day 28 after the second dose. Remarks on this clone: This clone's antigen is unknown. It has no much larger one-base neighbor in the sample; base qualities were not kept.

The CDR3, cysteine through phenylalanine, is 15 amino acids long. Kept here is only the CDR3 DNA, which spans 45 bases and is read in frame from base 1. V is clipped by 4 bases and J by 5 bases, and the sequence between their germline boundaries is 16 bases long. CDR1 KGHDR and CDR2 SFDVKD are derived from the germline V gene. The sequencing used peripheral blood, collected on day 0 of AZD1222 vaccination. This chain joins TRBV24-1 to TRBJ2-5; the D gene is perhaps TRBD1, on 5 matching bases. The TCR was taken from an adult in good health. The DNA sequence is TGTGCCACCAGTGACGGAACAGGCGCCCTTGAGACCCAGTACTTC. This translates into CATSDGTGALETQYF.